These 31 T cell receptor beta chains were all obtained from the same sample, sequenced in a study of T cell repertoires in cytomegalovirus infection (dated by TCRdb to between 2017 and 2020). The sequencer listed for this sample is Illumina HiSeq 1500. TCRdb reanalyzed the raw reads on its own, using fastp at Q25 for trimming and MiXCR for clone calling, and kept in-frame beta chains. A single entry per CDR3 protein holds the most common genes and DNA from its merged rows. The sample profile shows about 490,000 distinct CDR3 sequences; about 11% of them were found once. Roughly 10% of the sample goes to the ten largest clones. The sequenced sample was PBMCs. Receptors were obtained from a human donor in good health (CMV status not recorded). Some clones in this sample may be carry-over from other donors' samples.

In its sample, this clonotype was seen a few times. The chain uses TRBV6-1 and TRBJ2-2, with 13 bases lining up with TRBD2. Germline CDR1 reads MNHNS; CDR2 reads SASEGT. The CDR3 consists of 16 residues. The V segment lost 6 bases and the J segment 1 base; nucleotides outside the gene matches: 2. The CDR3, as DNA: TGTGCCAGCAGGGGACTAGCGGGAAAGAACACCGGGGAGCTGTTTTTT. Protein product: CASRGLAGKNTGELFF.

This clonotype has a count of ten or more. V usage is TRBV9 and J usage is TRBJ2-7; TRBD2 agrees at 7 bases. The V gene end was trimmed by 0 bases and the J gene end by 6 bases; junction bases not matched to a gene: 6. There are 14 residues in the CDR3. The germline V gene encodes CDR1 SGDLS and CDR2 YYNGEE. CDR3 nucleotide sequence: TGTGCCAGCAGCGTAGGGACTAGTGAGCGCGAGCAGTACTTC. It yields the protein CASSVGTSEREQYF.

This clonotype was seen many times. This rearrangement joins TRBV11-2 to TRBJ1-2; possibly TRBD1 for D (5 bases). This CDR3 contains 14 residues. With 3 bases removed from V and 0 bases from J, the gap between germline ends came to 8 bases. Germline V CDR1 and CDR2: SGHAT, FQNNGV. The CDR3 DNA reads TGTGCCAGCAGCTTCGGGGGATCTAACTATGGCTACACCTTC. This gives the protein CASSFGGSNYGYTF. Complete variable domain (other parts from reference TRBV11-2 and TRBJ1-2): EAGVAQSPRYKIIEKRQSVAFWCNPISGHATLYWYQQILGQGPKLLIQFQNNGVVDDSQLPKDRFSAERLKGVDSTLKIQPAKLEDSAVYLCASSFGGSNYGYTFGSGTRLTVV.

This clonotype has a count of ten or more. The chain joins TRBV7-9 to TRBJ1-2, with D perhaps matching TRBD1 (5 bases). The V and J ends lost 1 base and 4 bases respectively, with 7 bases between them. The CDR3 is 13 amino acids. Looked up from germline, CDR1 is SEHNR and CDR2 is FQNEAQ (reference sequence). The CDR3 here is CASSLDRSYGYTF. CDR3 coding DNA: TGTGCCAGCAGCTTAGACAGGAGCTATGGCTACACCTTC. Complete variable domain (other parts from reference TRBV7-9 and TRBJ1-2): DTGVSQNPRHKITKRGQNVTFRCDPISEHNRLYWYRQTLGQGPEFLTYFQNEAQLEKSRLLSDRFSAERPKGSFSTLEIQRTEQGDSAMYLCASSLDRSYGYTFGSGTRLTVV.

At least ten counts were recorded for this clonotype. The chain uses TRBV5-1 and TRBJ1-1, with 9 bases fitting TRBD1. Germline CDR1 and CDR2: SGHRS and YFSETQ. The CDR3 contains 17 residues. Trimming cost V 2 bases and J 5 bases; bases outside gene matches: 13. The CDR3 DNA reads TGCGCCAGCAGCTTACCGGGACAGGGCCCAACGGGGACTGAAGCTTTCTTT. Translation: CASSLPGQGPTGTEAFF.

This clonotype is a singleton in its sample. The J gene is TRBJ1-4, the V gene TRBV20-1; D not resolved. Germline values: CDR1 DFQATT, CDR2 SNEGSKA (reference sequence). V was shortened by 3 bases and J by 7 bases, with 15 bases between the two germline ends. The CDR3 runs to 14 residues. The CDR3 protein is CSARAFDQSEKLFF. The CDR3, as DNA: TGCAGTGCTAGGGCTTTTGACCAAAGTGAAAAACTGTTTTTT.

This clonotype was counted ten times or more. J is TRBJ1-3 and V is TRBV7-6; D perhaps matches TRBD1 (5 bases). V lost 2 bases and J lost 3, with 14 bases in between. Germline-derived CDR1 and CDR2 are SGHVS and FNYEAQ. The CDR3 contains 16 residues. The CDR3 loop reads CASSLTYGGGGNTIYF. CDR3 bases: TGTGCCAGCAGCTTAACCTACGGGGGAGGTGGAAACACCATATATTTT.

This clonotype occurred many times. The J gene is TRBJ1-5, the V gene TRBV27; perhaps TRBD1 as D (6 bases). This CDR3 is 16 amino acids long. V was clipped by 6 bases and J by 0 bases, with 15 bases between them. From germline, CDR1 is MNHEY and CDR2 SMNVEV (reference sequence). The CDR3 DNA is TGTGCCAGCAGCTTCCAGGGGAGGGATAGCAATCAGCCCCAGCATTTT. Residues: CASSFQGRDSNQPQHF.

In its sample, this clonotype was seen many times. V is TRBV6-5 and J is TRBJ1-4; D might be TRBD1 (5 bases). This CDR3 comprises 16 residues. CDR1 is MNHEY, CDR2 SVGAGI, per germline. Trimming took 0 bases from V and 0 from J, leaving 8 bases between them. The CDR3 is CASSYSGAATNEKLFF. For the CDR3, the DNA is TGTGCCAGCAGTTACTCTGGGGCGGCAACTAATGAAAAACTGTTTTTT.

This clonotype was counted many times. The chain couples TRBV7-2 to TRBJ1-2; a weak D match, TRBD1 (6 bases). Germline values: CDR1 SGHTA, CDR2 FQGNSA. V lost 5 bases and J lost 6, with 10 bases in between. The CDR3 covers 12 residues. The DNA for the CDR3 is TGTGCCAGCAGCCCCTACAGGGATGGCTACACCTTC. Translated: CASSPYRDGYTF.

On this clonotype: A read error may produce the germline difference seen at one junction end. J is TRBJ1-5 and V is TRBV6-6; TRBD1 is a possible D gene (6 bases). The CDR3 is 13 amino acids. Germline lookup yields CDR1 MNHNY and CDR2 SVGAGI (reference sequence). CDR3: CASSYTVTGKGLF. The CDR3 DNA follows: TGTGCCAGCAGTTACACCGTTACAGGGAAGGGGCTTTTT.

This clonotype has at least ten counts. This chain joins TRBV7-3 and TRBJ2-2, with 11 bases identical to TRBD2. J lost 5 bases, V lost 3 bases, and 2 bases had no gene match. The CDR3 runs to 15 residues. The germline V gene has CDR1 SGHTA and CDR2 FQGTGA. The CDR3, as DNA: TGTGCCAGCAGCTTTCGGACTAGCGGGACCGGGGAGCTGTTTTTT. Encoded protein: CASSFRTSGTGELFF.

In this sample, this clonotype turned up many times. The chain recombines TRBV27 with TRBJ1-5; no clear D gene. Germline loops: CDR1 MNHEY, CDR2 SMNVEV (reference sequence). This CDR3 is 13 amino acids long. V shed 3 bases and J shed 7 bases, with 10 bases lying between them. CDR3 region: CASSFDREQPQHF. The CDR3 region has the DNA TGTGCCAGCAGTTTTGATAGGGAACAGCCCCAGCATTTT.

This clonotype was observed a handful of times. The chain recombines TRBV5-5 with TRBJ1-2; TRBD1 might be the D (5 bases). CDR3 length equals 13 residues. The germline V gene has CDR1 SGHKS and CDR2 YYEKEE (reference sequence). V gave up 4 bases and J gave up 7 bases, with 14 bases separating them. The CDR3 region has the DNA TGTGCCAGCAGCCTAGACCCAGGGAGTGGCTACACCTTC. Encoded protein: CASSLDPGSGYTF.

This clonotype was counted ten times or more. V gene TRBV12-3 or TRBV12-4 combines with J gene TRBJ2-5; 9 positions agree with TRBD1. The CDR3 extends over 15 amino acids. V gave up 5 bases and J gave up 5 bases; unmatched junction bases: 9. In DNA form, the CDR3 reads TGTGCCAGCAGTACCGGACAGGGGATAGCGGAGACCCAGTACTTC. It codes for CASSTGQGIAETQYF.

A few counts support this clonotype. This chain links TRBV5-8 with TRBJ2-7; D might be TRBD2 (5 bases). Germline loops: CDR1 SGHTS, CDR2 YDEGEE. Trimming removed 5 bases at V and 6 bases at J, with 12 bases between. The CDR3 is made up of 12 amino acids. CDR3 residues: CASRPGFGEQYF. In nucleotides, the CDR3 is TGTGCCAGCAGACCGGGATTTGGCGAGCAGTACTTC.

This clonotype was recorded at least ten times. V and J are TRBV11-2 and TRBJ2-1, with 9 bases that match TRBD2. After removal of 2 bases from V and 5 bases from J, the junction contained 7 bases not matched to a gene. Germline V gene data show CDR1 as SGHAT and CDR2 as FQNNGV. The CDR3 sequence is 16 residues long. The CDR3 DNA reads as TGTGCCAGCAGCTTAAGGGCGGGAGGGCCCAACAATGAGCAGTTCTTC. Translated, it gives CASSLRAGGPNNEQFF.

This clonotype was observed a handful of times. The V call is TRBV25-1, the J call TRBJ1-2; D remains unclear. This CDR3 has 14 residues. Germline CDR1 and CDR2: MGHDK and SYGVNS. Trimming removed 3 bases from V and 0 bases from J, with 8 bases in between. CDR3 loop: CASSEPTSNYGYTF. The DNA of the CDR3 is TGTGCCAGCAGTGAGCCCACCTCTAACTATGGCTACACCTTC.

This clonotype was seen many times. This chain links TRBV7-2 with TRBJ2-1; possibly TRBD2 for D (6 bases). Trimming took 5 bases from V and 10 from J, leaving 15 bases between them. The germline gives CDR1 SGHTA, CDR2 FQGNSA. The CDR3 totals 13 residues. As DNA, the CDR3 is TGTGCCAGCAGCGAAGTCCCCGGAGGGGAGCAGTTCTTC. This codes for CASSEVPGGEQFF.

This clonotype was seen repeatedly, ten times or more. The V and J genes are TRBV2 and TRBJ2-1, with D perhaps matching TRBD2 (6 bases). Trimming removed 5 bases from V and 5 bases from J, with 16 bases in between. Per germline, CDR1 SNHLY and CDR2 FYNNEI. The CDR3 sequence is 15 residues long. CDR3 sequence: CASSLEGPSNNEQFF. The CDR3 bases are TGTGCCAGCAGTTTGGAGGGCCCGTCGAACAATGAGCAGTTCTTC.

This clonotype came up many times. This rearrangement joins TRBV28 to TRBJ2-7; no firm D call. Per germline, CDR1 MDHEN and CDR2 SYDVKM. Trimming cost V 2 bases and J 3 bases, with 11 bases left between them. There are 14 residues in the CDR3. In DNA, the CDR3 is TGTGCCAGCAGTTTACGGCAGGTTGACTACGAGCAGTACTTC. Translated: CASSLRQVDYEQYF.

This clonotype occurred many times. The V and J genes are TRBV27 and TRBJ1-5; D gene unclear. V dropped 0 bases and J dropped 2 bases, with 11 bases sitting between them. Looked up from germline, CDR1 is MNHEY and CDR2 is SMNVEV (reference sequence). The CDR3 sequence is 16 residues long. The CDR3 DNA reads TGTGCCAGCAGTTTATCGGGCGGGGTCGGCAATCAGCCCCAGCATTTT. Its protein is CASSLSGGVGNQPQHF.

This clonotype was counted at least ten times. CDR3 in DNA: TGTGCCAGCACAATACAGAGGGGAGCAGACGAGCAGTACTTC. Protein product: CASTIQRGADEQYF. The chain is built from TRBV12-3 or TRBV12-4 and TRBJ2-7; D possibly uses TRBD1 or TRBD2 (5 bases each). Trimming pared 7 bases from V and 5 bases from J, leaving 18 bases between. This CDR3 contains 14 residues.

The sample holds a few counts of this clonotype. CDR3 loop: CASSGGGRAEAFF. The CDR3 bases are TGTGCCAGCAGTGGGGGGGGCCGGGCTGAAGCTTTCTTT. V usage is TRBV27 and J usage is TRBJ1-1; a possible D gene is TRBD1 (6 bases). Germline CDR1 MNHEY, CDR2 SMNVEV (reference sequence). Trimming pared 5 bases from V and 6 bases from J, leaving 13 bases between. The CDR3 has 13 amino acids.

This clonotype was counted many times. The rearrangement uses TRBV7-9 and TRBJ1-6; 12 bases line up with TRBD1. The V and J ends lost 5 bases and 8 bases, in that order; junction bases with no gene match: 7. Per the germline V gene, CDR1 is SEHNR and CDR2 is FQNEAQ (reference sequence). The CDR3 has 16 amino acids. CDR3 amino acids: CASSQGTGGFDSPLHF. The CDR3 DNA follows: TGTGCCAGCAGCCAAGGGACAGGGGGCTTTGATTCACCCCTCCACTTT.

Remarks on this clonotype: A much bigger clone sits one base away, suggesting this may be a read error. This chain connects TRBV7-3 to TRBJ2-1, with D perhaps being TRBD1 or TRBD2 (5 bases each). The CDR3 loop spans 17 amino acids. Trimming cost V 5 bases and J 0 bases, with 17 bases left between them. Looked up from germline, CDR1 is SGHTA and CDR2 is FQGTGA. The CDR3 DNA reads TGTGCCAGCAGCAGGTCCTGGGACCTCAACTCCTACAATGAGCAGTTCTTC. It yields the protein CASSRSWDLNSYNEQFF.

As DNA, the CDR3 is TGCAGCGCCAGTGGGCCTAGCGACCAGAGGAATGAGCAGTTCTTC. Protein: CSASGPSDQRNEQFF. This chain joins TRBV20-1 and TRBJ2-1, with D tentatively TRBD2 (6 bases). CDR1 DFQATT and CDR2 SNEGSKA come from the germline V gene (reference sequence). This CDR3 region has 15 residues.

This clonotype was recorded at least ten times. The chain employs TRBV12-3 or TRBV12-4 and TRBJ2-7; D uncertain. The CDR3 has 14 amino acids. V gave up 5 bases and J gave up 0 bases, with 11 bases separating them. Here the CDR3 reads CASSTDASSYEQYF. The CDR3 DNA reads TGTGCCAGCAGTACCGACGCCTCCTCCTACGAGCAGTACTTC.

Ten or more counts support this clonotype. J is TRBJ2-2 and V is TRBV7-3; 12 nucleotides align to TRBD2. Trimming removed 5 bases from V and 0 bases from J; junction bases left unmatched: 7. CDR3 length: 18 residues. From germline, CDR1 is SGHTA and CDR2 FQGTGA. The CDR3 bases are TGTGCCAGCAGCCTAGGACTAGCGGGGAGCGCGAACACCGGGGAGCTGTTTTTT. Residues: CASSLGLAGSANTGELFF. Complete variable domain (other parts from reference TRBV7-3 and TRBJ2-2): GAGVSQTPSNKVTEKGKYVELRCDPISGHTALYWYRQSLGQGPEFLIYFQGTGAADDSGLPNDRFFAVRPEGSVSTLKIQRTERGDSAVYLCASSLGLAGSANTGELFFGEGSRLTVL.

V is TRBV28 and J is TRBJ2-7; D uncertain. The CDR3 covers 13 residues. Germline assignment: CDR1 MDHEN and CDR2 SYDVKM. V was cut by 2 bases and J by 3 bases, with 8 bases left in between. As DNA, the CDR3 is TGTGCCAGCAGTTTACCAGCAGACTACGAGCAGTACTTC. Translation gives CASSLPADYEQYF. Supplemented by reference TRBV28 and TRBJ2-7, the full variable domain reads DVKVTQSSRYLVKRTGEKVFLECVQDMDHENMFWYRQDPGLGLRLIYFSYDVKMKEKGDIPEGYSVSREKKERFSLILESASTNQTSMYLCASSLPADYEQYFGPGTRLTVT.

This clonotype was seen repeatedly, ten times or more. V gene TRBV7-8 combines with J gene TRBJ1-1; 10 bases are shared with TRBD1. Germline CDR1 is SGHVS and CDR2 is FQNEAQ. Unmatched junction bases numbered 15, after V lost 5 bases and J lost 3 bases. CDR3 size: 18 residues. This chain's CDR3 is CASSTNIGTGAWYTEAFF. For the CDR3, the DNA is TGTGCCAGCAGCACTAATATAGGGACAGGGGCCTGGTACACTGAAGCTTTCTTT. The complete variable domain, with remaining parts taken from reference TRBV7-8 and TRBJ1-1, reads GAGVSQSPRYKVAKRGQDVALRCDPISGHVSLFWYQQALGQGPEFLTYFQNEAQLDKSGLPSDRFFAERPEGSVSTLKIQRTQQEDSAVYLCASSTNIGTGAWYTEAFFGQGTRLTVV.